The next 14 T cell receptor beta chains were all read from a single sample in a study of blood T cell repertoires in COVID-19. The method was immunoSEQ multiplex PCR; TCRdb's version includes in-frame clones alone and lacks a portion of them. The data contain roughly 300,000 clones, more than 70% of them singletons. The sample was peripheral blood. These receptors all stem from a woman in her forties or fifties with acute or convalescent COVID-19.

This clone occurred a few times. The rearrangement joins TRBV3-1 (or the pseudogene TRBV3-2) to TRBJ2-6, with D maybe TRBD2 (5 bases). The CDR3 is 17 amino acids. Looked up from germline, CDR1 is LGHDT and CDR2 is YNNKEL (reference sequence). Trimming took 2 bases from V and 3 from J, leaving 14 bases between them. This CDR3 reads CASSQRSGVSGANVLTF. The CDR3 DNA reads as TGTGCCAGCAGCCAAAGATCCGGGGTCAGTGGGGCCAACGTCCTGACTTTC.

The gene calls are TRBV27 and TRBJ1-1; D gene uncertain. V was shortened by 5 bases and J by 7 bases, with 11 bases between the two germline ends. The CDR3 is 12 residues long. Germline assignment: CDR1 MNHEY and CDR2 SMNVEV (reference sequence). The CDR3 DNA sequence: TGTGCCAGCAGTCCTTCGGGGATTGAAGCTTTCTTT. Translation gives CASSPSGIEAFF.

V gene TRBV27 combines with J gene TRBJ2-2, with 9 bases aligning to TRBD1. Unmatched junction bases numbered 10, after V lost 7 bases and J lost 7 bases. CDR3 length: 15 residues. CDR1 and CDR2 from the germline V gene are MNHEY and SMNVEV (reference sequence). CDR3 DNA: TGTGCCAGCACCCCCACAGGGGGCGTAAGCGGGGAGCTGTTTTTT. Translated, it gives CASTPTGGVSGELFF.

In nucleotides, the CDR3 is TGCGCCAGCAGCCAAGTCGGGACAGAGTATTCCTACGAGCAGTACTTC. Protein product: CASSQVGTEYSYEQYF. The rearrangement joins TRBV4-1 to TRBJ2-7, with 7 bases aligning to TRBD1. With 1 base clipped from V and 1 base from J, the junction kept 7 bases outside the gene matches. Germline CDR1 and CDR2: MGHRA and YSYEKL. The CDR3 is 16 residues long.

This clone has just one count. The chain carries TRBV6-5 and TRBJ2-1; D unresolved. CDR1 is MNHEY and CDR2 is SVGAGI in the germline V gene. V was cut by 4 bases and J by 9 bases, with 16 bases left in between. The CDR3 is 14 residues long. The CDR3: CASSSFMESGEQFF. The CDR3 DNA is TGTGCCAGCAGTTCCTTCATGGAGTCGGGTGAGCAGTTCTTC.

The V call is TRBV29-1, the J call TRBJ2-1, with D perhaps matching TRBD2 (5 bases). CDR1 is SQVTM, CDR2 ANQGSEA, per germline. The CDR3 is 13 residues long. The V gene lost 6 bases and the J gene lost 9 bases, with 18 bases spanning the gap. The CDR3 DNA reads TGCAGCGTCTATCCGCCACTAGTTGGTGAGCAGTTCTTC. Its protein product is CSVYPPLVGEQFF.

V and J are TRBV7-2 and TRBJ2-1, with D perhaps TRBD2 (5 bases). CDR1 is SGHTA and CDR2 is FQGNSA in the germline V gene. The CDR3 is 17 residues long. V was cut by 1 base and J by 0 bases, with 13 bases left in between. CDR3 DNA: TGTGCCAGCAGCTTAGAAGCGGTAGCGAGCTCCTACAATGAGCAGTTCTTC. This gives the protein CASSLEAVASSYNEQFF.

To note about this clone: A junction end diverges from the germline sequence, so it may reflect a read error. CDR3 loop: CASSDHRARMKNCTF. The CDR3 DNA reads TGTGCCAGCAGCGACCACAGGGCCCGTATGAAAAACTGTACCTTT. V is TRBV27 and J is TRBJ1-4; the D gene is possibly TRBD1 (6 bases). The CDR3 length is 15 residues. The germline gives CDR1 MNHEY, CDR2 SMNVEV (reference sequence). Filled out from reference TRBV27 and TRBJ1-4, the complete variable domain reads EAQVTQNPRYLITVTGKKLTVTCSQNMNHEYMSWYRQDPGLGLRQIYYSMNVEVTDKGDVPEGYKVSRKEKRNFPLILESPSPNQTSLYFCASSDHRARMKNCTFGSGTQLSVL.

V usage is TRBV19 and J usage is TRBJ2-3; 8 positions agree with TRBD2. The J segment lost 2 bases and the V segment lost 5 bases, leaving 6 bases of the junction unmatched. The CDR3 is 15 residues long. Germline lookup yields CDR1 LNHDA and CDR2 SQIVND (reference sequence). DNA for the CDR3: TGTGCCAGTAGTCAAACTAGCGGACCCACAGATACGCAGTATTTT. It yields the protein CASSQTSGPTDTQYF.

V usage is TRBV27 and J usage is TRBJ2-1, with TRBD1 matching over 9 bases. The CDR3 covers 15 residues. Trimming removed 4 bases from V and 4 bases from J; junction bases left unmatched: 5. CDR1 is MNHEY, CDR2 SMNVEV, per germline (reference sequence). CDR3 DNA: TGTGCCAGCAGTTACAGGGGGCGCGGGTACAATGAGCAGTTCTTC. As protein: CASSYRGRGYNEQFF.

This CDR3 reads CASSINRGEKLFF. The DNA for the CDR3 is TGCGCCAGCAGCATAAACAGGGGTGAAAAACTGTTTTTT. The chain employs TRBV5-1 and TRBJ1-4; 7 bases map to TRBD1. Germline CDR1 reads SGHRS; CDR2 reads YFSETQ. Germline trimming cut 4 bases from V and 7 bases from J; bases unmatched to any gene: 4. The CDR3 is made up of 13 amino acids. Combining the CDR3 with reference TRBV5-1 and TRBJ1-4 gives the whole variable domain KAGVTQTPRYLIKTRGQQVTLSCSPISGHRSVSWYQQTPGQGLQFLFEYFSETQRNKGNFPGRFSGRQFSNSRSEMNVSTLELGDSALYLCASSINRGEKLFFGSGTQLSVL.

The chain joins TRBV9 to TRBJ1-3; a weak D match, TRBD1 (6 bases). V was shortened by 4 bases and J by 4 bases, with 15 bases between the two germline ends. This CDR3 region has 15 residues. Germline CDR1 SGDLS, CDR2 YYNGEE. CDR3 in amino acids: CASSMKQGYGNTIYF. Written as DNA, the CDR3 is TGTGCCAGCAGCATGAAACAGGGTTACGGAAACACCATATATTTT.

The V and J genes are TRBV29-1 and TRBJ2-1; TRBD2 agrees at 14 bases. The germline CDR1 and CDR2 sequences are SQVTM and ANQGSEA. CDR3 length equals 15 residues. Unmatched junction bases numbered 7, after V lost 4 bases and J lost 8 bases. CDR3 nucleotide sequence: TGCAGCGTTGCGGGACTAGCGGGAGAAGCGCATGAGCAGTTCTTC. This gives the protein CSVAGLAGEAHEQFF.

V usage is TRBV27 and J usage is TRBJ2-7; TRBD1 aligns across 7 bases. Germline values: CDR1 MNHEY, CDR2 SMNVEV (reference sequence). The V and J ends lost 3 bases and 2 bases, in that order; junction bases with no gene match: 4. CDR3 length: 14 residues. The CDR3 DNA sequence: TGTGCCAGCAGTTTGAGGGGGCCGACCTACGAGCAGTACTTC. It is translated as CASSLRGPTYEQYF.